This T cell receptor beta chain was retrieved from a study of blood T cell repertoires in COVID-19. Study overall: Whether acute or convalescent, the COVID-19 samples came from the United States, Italy and Spain.

Per the study methods: Amplification from reference gene primers served as the basis for estimated nucleated cell counts. Using immunoSEQ multiplex PCR, the repertoire was profiled, and TCRdb retains in-frame clones only, with some absent. The V and J calls and the clone size are those of that table, but D and trimming were determined from the DNA. The sample lists under 100,000 clones, around 87% occurring once. From germline, CDR1 is MNHNS and CDR2 SASEGT. Trimming shortened V by 2 bases and J by 1 base, and 5 bases separated the two germline ends. The CDR3 totals 13 residues. This clone came up a few times.

V is TRBV6-1 and J is TRBJ1-1; no definite D call. Sequences were obtained from peripheral blood. The TCR comes from a man between 35 and 55 years old with acute or convalescent COVID-19. The CDR3 spells CASSERQNTEAFF. The CDR3 nucleotides are TGTGCCAGCAGTGAACGACAGAACACTGAAGCTTTCTTT.